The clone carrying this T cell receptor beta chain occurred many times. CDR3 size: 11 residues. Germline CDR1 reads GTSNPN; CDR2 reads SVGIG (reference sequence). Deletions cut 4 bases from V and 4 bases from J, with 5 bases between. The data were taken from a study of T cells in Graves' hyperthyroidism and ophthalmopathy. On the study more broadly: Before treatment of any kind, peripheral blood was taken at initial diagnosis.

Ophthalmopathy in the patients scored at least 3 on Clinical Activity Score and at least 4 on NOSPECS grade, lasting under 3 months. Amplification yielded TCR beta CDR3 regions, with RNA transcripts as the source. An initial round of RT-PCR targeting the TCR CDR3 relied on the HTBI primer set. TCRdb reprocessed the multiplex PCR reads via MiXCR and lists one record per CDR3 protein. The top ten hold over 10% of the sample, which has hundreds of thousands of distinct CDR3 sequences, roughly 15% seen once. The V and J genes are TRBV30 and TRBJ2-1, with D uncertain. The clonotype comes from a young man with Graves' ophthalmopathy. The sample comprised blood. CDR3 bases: TGTGCCTGGAAGTTTTACAATGAGCAGTTCTTC. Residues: CAWKFYNEQFF.